This T cell receptor (beta chain) appears in the sequencing data of a study of T cells in Graves' hyperthyroidism and ophthalmopathy. This clonotype was observed at least ten times. Amplified regions were TCR beta CDR3 sequences from RNA transcripts. In the first-round RT-PCR of the TCR CDR3, the HTBI primer set was used. TCRdb ran MiXCR on the multiplex PCR reads and lists one entry per CDR3 protein. This table holds a few hundred thousand distinct CDR3 sequences, less than 20% found once. Trimming removed 4 bases from V and 9 bases from J, with 7 bases in between. This CDR3 is 11 amino acids long. Germline V lookup: CDR1 SEHNR, CDR2 FQNEAQ (reference sequence).

The origin of this receptor is a man between 50 and 59 years old with Graves' ophthalmopathy. The chain carries TRBV7-9 and TRBJ2-1, with D unclear. The sequenced sample was blood. Here the CDR3 DNA reads TGTGCCAGCAGCTCCGGTCGTGAGCAGTTCTTC. It is translated as CASSSGREQFF.